Listed below are T cell receptor beta chains from one sample, sequenced in a study of blood T cell repertoires in COVID-19. Profiled with immunoSEQ multiplex PCR; TCRdb holds only in-frame clones, not every one. This sample has 25,000 to 30,000 clones; approximately 88% occur once, and the top ten carry roughly 3.5%. The sequencing sample was made of peripheral blood. Source of these receptors: a human donor in a cohort sampled during active COVID-19. CDR3s include the opening cysteine and the closing phenylalanine or tryptophan. The D gene is left open where the match is weak.

V: TRBV5-1; length: 15; J: TRBJ1-5; D: TRBD1; DNA: TGCGCCAGCAGCTTATCAGGGGGTGTCAATCAGCCCCAGCATTTT; CDR3: CASSLSGGVNQPQHF
V: TRBV7-9; length: 16; J: TRBJ2-1; D: TRBD2; DNA: TGTGCCAGCAGCCCTAGCGGGGGGTCTTTCTACAATGAGCAGTTCTTC; CDR3: CASSPSGGSFYNEQFF
V: TRBV6-2/TRBV6-3; length: 13; J: TRBJ2-7; D: -; DNA: TGTGCCAGCAGCCGGGTGGAGTCGAGTGAGCAGTACTTC; CDR3: CASSRVESSEQYF
V: TRBV5-1; length: 14; J: TRBJ2-7; D: TRBD1; DNA: TGCGCCAGCAGCTTGGGGGACAGCTCCTACGAGCAGTACTTC; CDR3: CASSLGDSSYEQYF
V: TRBV7-2; length: 15; J: TRBJ2-3; D: -; DNA: TGTGCCAGCAGCTTATTTCGGACTAACACAGATACGCAGTATTTT; CDR3: CASSLFRTNTDTQYF
V: TRBV7-8; length: 13; J: TRBJ2-5; D: -; DNA: TGTGCCAGCAGCTTAGAACACGCCGTGACCCAGTACTTC; CDR3: CASSLEHAVTQYF
V: TRBV6-1; length: 17; J: TRBJ1-1; D: -; DNA: TGTGCCAGCAGTGAAACGCGCGGCTCAACGGGGAACACTGAAGCTTTCTTT; CDR3: CASSETRGSTGNTEAFF
V: TRBV3-1/TRBV3-2; length: 14; J: TRBJ1-6; D: -; DNA: TGTGCCAGCAGCCAAGGTCATTTGAATTCACCCCTCCACTTT; CDR3: CASSQGHLNSPLHF
V: TRBV9; length: 15; J: TRBJ2-7; D: -; DNA: TGTGCCAGCAGCGTAGATGGGCAGGGTGACTACGAGCAGTACTTC; CDR3: CASSVDGQGDYEQYF
V: TRBV7-2; length: 13; J: TRBJ1-5; D: TRBD1; DNA: TGTGCCAGCAGTCACGACAGGGTCTTACCCCAGCATTTT; CDR3: CASSHDRVLPQHF